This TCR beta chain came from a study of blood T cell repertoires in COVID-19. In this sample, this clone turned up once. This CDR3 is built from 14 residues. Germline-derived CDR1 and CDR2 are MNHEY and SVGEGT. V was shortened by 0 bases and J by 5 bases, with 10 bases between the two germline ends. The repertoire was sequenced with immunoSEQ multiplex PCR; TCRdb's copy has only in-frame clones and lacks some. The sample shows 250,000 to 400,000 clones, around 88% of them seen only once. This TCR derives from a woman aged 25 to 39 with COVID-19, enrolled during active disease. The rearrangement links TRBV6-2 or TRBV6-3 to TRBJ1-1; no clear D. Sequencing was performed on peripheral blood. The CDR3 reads CASSYSSGYTEAFF. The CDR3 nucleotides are TGTGCCAGCAGTTACTCCAGCGGTTATACTGAAGCTTTCTTT.